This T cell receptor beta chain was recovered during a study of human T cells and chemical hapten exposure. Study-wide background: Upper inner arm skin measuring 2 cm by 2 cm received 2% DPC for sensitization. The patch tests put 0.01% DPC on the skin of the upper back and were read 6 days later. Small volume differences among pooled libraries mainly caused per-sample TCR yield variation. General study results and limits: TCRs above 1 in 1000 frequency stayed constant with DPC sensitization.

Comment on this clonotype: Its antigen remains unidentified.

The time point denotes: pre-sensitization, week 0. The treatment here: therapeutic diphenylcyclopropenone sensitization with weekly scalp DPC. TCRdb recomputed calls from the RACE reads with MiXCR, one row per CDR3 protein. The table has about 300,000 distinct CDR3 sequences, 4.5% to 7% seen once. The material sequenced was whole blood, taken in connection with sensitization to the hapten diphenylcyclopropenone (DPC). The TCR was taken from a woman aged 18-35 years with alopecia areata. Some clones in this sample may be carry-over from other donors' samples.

CDR3 sequence (DNA): TGTGCCATCAGTGGACCGACTAGCGCGGGCACAGATACGCAGTATTTT. Protein sequence: CAISGPTSAGTDTQYF. The rearrangement uses TRBV10-3 and TRBJ2-3, with 8 bases identical to TRBD2. CDR1 is ENHRY and CDR2 is SYGVKD in the germline V gene. This CDR3 has 16 residues. Germline trimming cut 4 bases from V and 1 base from J; bases unmatched to any gene: 7.